The 30 T cell receptor beta chains given below trace back to one sample, sequenced in a study of shared clonotypes between healthy human individuals. Some clones are missing from TCRdb's copy, which holds only in-frame ones; the method was immunoSEQ multiplex PCR. The sample yields 1.6 million or so clones, less than 99% seen once. Input material: naive CD4+ T cells sorted from blood. Subset indicated: CD45RA+ positively selected. All receptors come from a man aged 30 to 39 in good health.

The chain combines TRBV6-6 with TRBJ2-7; 14 nucleotides line up with TRBD2. This CDR3 contains 15 residues. Germline V gene data show CDR1 as MNHNY and CDR2 as SVGAGI (reference sequence). The junction had 7 bases not matched to a gene; V was cut back by 6 bases and J by 6 bases. The CDR3 protein is CASSVAGLAGAEQYF. The CDR3 DNA is TGTGCCAGCAGCGTGGCGGGACTAGCGGGAGCCGAGCAGTACTTC.

The chain is built from TRBV28 and TRBJ2-7; 7 bases line up with TRBD1. This CDR3 has 14 residues. Germline V gene lookup returns CDR1 MDHEN and CDR2 SYDVKM. V lost 6 bases, J lost 0 bases, and 5 bases stayed unmatched. The CDR3 loop is CASSLGQFSYEQYF. As DNA, the CDR3 is TGTGCCAGCAGCCTGGGACAGTTCTCCTACGAGCAGTACTTC.

The chain recombines TRBV2 with TRBJ2-2; the D gene is possibly TRBD1 (5 bases). Germline V gene data show CDR1 as SNHLY and CDR2 as FYNNEI. The CDR3 totals 16 residues. The V end lost 2 bases, the J end lost 5 bases, and 15 bases lay between the germline ends. DNA for the CDR3: TGTGCCAGCAGTGAAAGGGGTGTAGGGTCGACCGGGGAGCTGTTTTTT. Encoded protein: CASSERGVGSTGELFF.

The chain joins TRBV27 to TRBJ2-1, with D possibly matching TRBD1 (5 bases). The germline CDR1 and CDR2 sequences are MNHEY and SMNVEV (reference sequence). The CDR3 has 14 amino acids. V was clipped by 5 bases and J by 0 bases, with 8 bases between them. CDR3 loop: CASSGAPSYNEQFF. The CDR3 DNA reads as TGTGCCAGCAGTGGGGCCCCCTCCTACAATGAGCAGTTCTTC.

This chain uses TRBV13 with TRBJ2-1; no reliable D call. Germline V gives CDR1 PRHDT, CDR2 FYEKMQ (reference sequence). V lost 4 bases and J lost 0, with 16 bases in between. The CDR3 is made up of 17 amino acids. As DNA, the CDR3 is TGTGCCAGCAGCTCTATCCACAGCCCAAGCTCCTACAATGAGCAGTTCTTC. Its protein is CASSSIHSPSSYNEQFF.

J is TRBJ2-1 and V is TRBV25-1; 7 bases agree with TRBD2. V lost 2 bases to trimming and J lost 14 bases; unmatched junction nucleotides: 6. The CDR3 spans 12 residues. Per germline, CDR1 MGHDK and CDR2 SYGVNS. In nucleotides, the CDR3 is TGTGCCAGCAGTGAACCAGGGAGGGATGAGTTCTTC. Amino acids: CASSEPGRDEFF.

Concerning this clone: The sample holds other DNA sequences that translate to the same CDR3. The V call is TRBV6-1, the J call TRBJ1-3; D is ambiguous. The CDR3 has 12 residues. Trimming removed 1 base at V and 3 bases at J, with 1 base between. Germline values: CDR1 MNHNS, CDR2 SASEGT. This CDR3 reads CASSEVGNTIYF. DNA for the CDR3: TGTGCCAGCAGTGAAGTTGGAAACACCATATATTTT.

This clone was detected once. This sequence joins TRBV25-1 and TRBJ2-7; D gene ambiguous. V shed 8 bases and J shed 12 bases, with 11 bases lying between them. The length of the CDR3 is 9 residues. Germline CDR1 and CDR2: MGHDK and SYGVNS. In nucleotides, the CDR3 is TGTGCCAGCTTCAAGGTAACGTACTTC. Translating it yields CASFKVTYF.

This chain joins TRBV13 and TRBJ2-1; possible D gene TRBD2, 5 bases. Germline-derived CDR1 and CDR2 are PRHDT and FYEKMQ (reference sequence). Trimming cost V 1 base and J 1 base, with 11 bases left between them. This CDR3 comprises 16 residues. CDR3 nucleotide sequence: TGTGCCAGCAGCTTAGATTCGGGAATGTCCTACAATGAGCAGTTCTTC. Encoded protein: CASSLDSGMSYNEQFF.

In this sample, this clone turned up once. The chain recombines TRBV7-2 with TRBJ2-5, with D unclear. Germline-derived CDR1 and CDR2 are SGHTA and FQGNSA. Deletions cut 1 base from V and 2 bases from J, with 14 bases between. This CDR3 region has 16 residues. The CDR3 loop reads CASSLGPTPNQETQYF. Here the CDR3 DNA reads TGTGCCAGCAGCTTAGGGCCAACACCGAATCAAGAGACCCAGTACTTC. The full variable domain, rest sourced from reference TRBV7-2 and TRBJ2-5, is GAGVSQSPSNKVTEKGKDVELRCDPISGHTALYWYRQSLGQGLEFLIYFQGNSAPDKSGLPSDRFSAERTGGSVSTLTIQRTQQEDSAVYLCASSLGPTPNQETQYFGPGTRLLVL.

The chain carries TRBV7-9 and TRBJ2-7; possibly TRBD1 or TRBD2 for D (5 bases each). Deletions cut 4 bases from V and 6 bases from J, with 16 bases between. The germline V gene has CDR1 SEHNR and CDR2 FQNEAQ (reference sequence). The CDR3 extends over 14 amino acids. CDR3 amino acids: CASSSRDLWGEQYF. In DNA form, the CDR3 reads TGTGCCAGCAGCTCCCGGGACCTGTGGGGCGAGCAGTACTTC.

The J gene is TRBJ2-5, the V gene TRBV6-1; a weak D match, TRBD1 (5 bases). V lost 7 bases, J lost 5 bases, and 14 bases lay in between. CDR3 length: 13 residues. The V gene's germline CDR1 is MNHNS and CDR2 SASEGT. The CDR3 coding sequence is TGTGCCAGCATGTCAGGGCTGAGGGAGACCCAGTACTTC. Protein: CASMSGLRETQYF.

This chain uses TRBV5-1 with TRBJ2-1; D not resolved. Germline V gene lookup returns CDR1 SGHRS and CDR2 YFSETQ. The length of the CDR3 is 18 residues. V gave up 2 bases and J gave up 9 bases, with 27 bases separating them. DNA for the CDR3: TGCGCCAGCAGCTTTTTCTTCCGCAGTGACGACCATCCGCGTGAGCAGTTCTTC. Translating it yields CASSFFFRSDDHPREQFF.

This chain joins TRBV5-1 and TRBJ1-4; D perhaps matches TRBD1 (5 bases). V was clipped by 1 base and J by 8 bases, with 15 bases between them. Germline-derived CDR1 and CDR2 are SGHRS and YFSETQ. This CDR3 is built from 15 residues. The CDR3 DNA reads as TGCGCCAGCAGCTTGAGGGGTCTTTATGGGGAAAAACTGTTTTTT. It encodes CASSLRGLYGEKLFF.

The chain has TRBV28 and TRBJ1-2; the D gene is possibly TRBD1 (5 bases). Trimming removed 8 bases at V and 2 bases at J, with 12 bases between. This CDR3 is built from 13 residues. Germline CDR1 reads MDHEN; CDR2 reads SYDVKM. The CDR3 region is CASEKTVNYGYTF. The CDR3 coding sequence is TGTGCCAGCGAAAAGACAGTGAACTATGGCTACACCTTC.

This clone was observed a single time. The junction departs from germline at one end; a sequencing error may be responsible. The genes are TRBV27 and TRBJ2-7; D not resolved. The CDR3 has 12 amino acids. The germline gives CDR1 MNHEY, CDR2 SMNVEV (reference sequence). The CDR3 bases are TGTGCCAGCAGTCTGCCCAGGAACTGCCCGGGCTTC. This gives the protein CASSLPRNCPGF.

Note on this clone: Sequence at one end of the junction differs from germline and may be a read error. At the DNA level, this CDR3 is encoded by other sequences in the same sample as well. The chain uses TRBV7-7 and TRBJ2-5; D may be TRBD1 (5 bases). Germline V CDR1 and CDR2: SSHAT, FNYEAQ (reference sequence). CDR3 length: 13 residues. As DNA, the CDR3 is TGTGCTAGCAGCTTAGGACAACAAGAGACCCAGTACTTC. Translating gives CASSLGQQETQYF. The variable domain in full, completed from reference TRBV7-7 and TRBJ2-5, reads GAGVSQSPRYKVTKRGQDVTLRCDPISSHATLYWYQQALGQGPEFLTYFNYEAQPDKSGLPSDRFSAERPEGSISTLTIQRTEQRDSAMYRCASSLGQQETQYFGPGTRLLVL.

The chain carries TRBV5-4 and TRBJ1-1, with D perhaps TRBD1 (5 bases). Germline V CDR1 and CDR2: SGHNT, YYREEE (reference sequence). This CDR3 region has 15 residues. V was trimmed by 0 bases and J by 4 bases, leaving 13 bases between them. Here the CDR3 reads CASSLVSSQGTEAFF. CDR3 coding DNA: TGTGCCAGCAGCTTGGTGTCTTCGCAGGGCACTGAAGCTTTCTTT.

The chain is built from TRBV30 and TRBJ2-7, with D perhaps matching TRBD2 (5 bases). Germline V gene data show CDR1 as GTSNPN and CDR2 as SVGIG (reference sequence). This CDR3 is 12 amino acids long. With 1 base removed from V and 4 bases from J, the gap between germline ends came to 8 bases. The DNA of the CDR3 is TGTGCCTGGAGTGCTACGGGGTACGAGCAGTACTTC. The encoded protein is CAWSATGYEQYF.

The chain combines TRBV28 with TRBJ1-2, with D hard to call. Looked up from germline, CDR1 is MDHEN and CDR2 is SYDVKM. The CDR3 covers 13 residues. Trimming pared 5 bases from V and 2 bases from J, leaving 9 bases between. The CDR3 loop is CASSPGINYGYTF. The DNA for the CDR3 is TGTGCCAGCAGTCCCGGGATCAACTATGGCTACACCTTC.

The chain is built from TRBV29-1 and TRBJ2-3; D possibly matches TRBD1 or TRBD2 (5 bases each). Trimming stripped 7 bases from V and 1 base from J, with 15 bases between. In germline, CDR1 is SQVTM, CDR2 ANQGSEA. The CDR3 loop spans 14 amino acids. The CDR3 DNA is TGCAGCGCTAAGCCGGTGGGGGGCACAGATACGCAGTATTTT. Its translation: CSAKPVGGTDTQYF.

V usage is TRBV7-8 and J usage is TRBJ2-1; 8 nucleotides align to TRBD2. J gave up 10 bases and V 4 bases, and 12 bases lay outside the gene matches. The CDR3 is made up of 15 amino acids. Germline V gene data show CDR1 as SGHVS and CDR2 as FQNEAQ. CDR3 nucleotides: TGTGCCAGCAGCTCTTTAGCGGGATGGTTTGGGGAGCAGTTCTTC. It translates to CASSSLAGWFGEQFF.

This sequence joins TRBV5-4 and TRBJ2-1, with D perhaps assigned TRBD1 or TRBD2 (5 bases each). Between the trimmed V and J ends, which lost 3 bases and 5 bases, there was a span of 15 bases. The CDR3 covers 15 residues. Germline V gene sequence: CDR1 SGHNT, CDR2 YYREEE (reference sequence). CDR3 DNA: TGTGCCAGCAGCTCGCCCGGGGCGTTAGACAATGAGCAGTTCTTC. It is translated as CASSSPGALDNEQFF.

This clone was found once. The rearrangement joins TRBV9 to TRBJ1-5, with TRBD1 as a possible D gene (5 bases). Germline V gene data show CDR1 as SGDLS and CDR2 as YYNGEE. V gave up 0 bases and J gave up 0 bases, with 7 bases separating them. The CDR3 has 15 amino acids. The CDR3 DNA reads as TGTGCCAGCAGCGTAGATGGGGGTAGCAATCAGCCCCAGCATTTT. Translating gives CASSVDGGSNQPQHF.

This clone was recorded only once. Other DNA sequences in the sample encode the same CDR3. J is TRBJ1-5 and V is TRBV18, with TRBD1 identical over 11 bases. The CDR3 extends over 15 amino acids. CDR1 is KGHSH, CDR2 LQKENI, per germline. Germline trimming cut 6 bases from V and 4 bases from J; bases unmatched to any gene: 5. The CDR3 DNA is TGTGCCAGCTCTCCAGGGACAGGGGGAAATCAGCCCCAGCATTTT. As protein: CASSPGTGGNQPQHF.

The chain employs TRBV19 and TRBJ2-1, with D unclear. The V gene lost 6 bases and the J gene lost 4 bases, with 13 bases spanning the gap. The CDR3 totals 14 residues. The germline CDR1 and CDR2 sequences are LNHDA and SQIVND (reference sequence). The CDR3 region has the DNA TGTGCCAGTAGAGTCCCCGGAATGTACAATGAGCAGTTCTTC. Amino acid sequence: CASRVPGMYNEQFF.

The chain couples TRBV6-1 to TRBJ2-7, with a tentative D call TRBD1 (6 bases). With 2 bases removed from V and 2 bases from J, the gap between germline ends came to 13 bases. This CDR3 spans 15 amino acids. Per germline, CDR1 MNHNS and CDR2 SASEGT. The CDR3 DNA is TGTGCCAGCAGTGAACTTCCTGGACAGACCTACGAGCAGTACTTC. This codes for CASSELPGQTYEQYF.

CDR3 DNA sequence: TGCAGCGGGTATTCGGGACGGAGCAATGAAAAACTGTTTTTT. Translating it yields CSGYSGRSNEKLFF. The chain has TRBV29-1 and TRBJ1-4; D might be TRBD1 (5 bases). With 7 bases removed from V and 5 bases from J, the gap between germline ends came to 17 bases. The CDR3 is 14 amino acids. Germline V lookup: CDR1 SQVTM, CDR2 ANQGSEA.

V is TRBV30 and J is TRBJ2-3, with no clear D. V was pared by 2 bases and J by 0 bases, with 6 bases between. There are 13 residues in the CDR3. In germline, CDR1 is GTSNPN, CDR2 SVGIG (reference sequence). The CDR3 region has the DNA TGTGCCTGGAGTCGAACTAGCACAGATACGCAGTATTTT. This translates into CAWSRTSTDTQYF.

CDR3 nucleotides: TGTGCCAGCAGTTTATTTCTTGCGGGAGGGTTTAATGAGCAGTTCTTC. Protein sequence: CASSLFLAGGFNEQFF. This chain uses TRBV27 with TRBJ2-1; TRBD2 matches 9 bases. The germline gives CDR1 MNHEY, CDR2 SMNVEV (reference sequence). The CDR3 is 16 residues long. Germline trimming cut 1 base from V and 7 bases from J; bases unmatched to any gene: 8.